This TCR beta chain was observed in a study of T cell repertoires in cytomegalovirus infection. Study in general: TCR beta signatures that were public indicated CMV infection and matching HLA type. General study points: Cumulative public TCR beta family frequency identified carriers of CMV plus the relevant HLA.

A note on this clonotype: Antigen: not known.

One entry per CDR3 protein results from TCRdb running MiXCR on the reads. The sample has about 890,000 distinct CDR3 sequences; around 30% are singletons. The CDR3 is made up of 15 amino acids. Germline trimming cut 4 bases from V and 8 bases from J; bases unmatched to any gene: 8. Germline V gene sequence: CDR1 SGDLS, CDR2 YYNGEE. The receptor's source is a human donor in good health (CMV status not recorded). Some clones in this sample may be carry-over from other donors' samples. The chain recombines TRBV9 with TRBJ2-1, with 11 positions matching TRBD2. The sequencing used cultured CD8+ T cells from PBMCs, collected from culture after CMV antigen stimulation. The CDR3 sequence is CASSFSGGALDEQFF. In DNA, the CDR3 is TGTGCCAGCAGCTTTAGCGGGGGGGCCCTAGATGAGCAGTTCTTC.